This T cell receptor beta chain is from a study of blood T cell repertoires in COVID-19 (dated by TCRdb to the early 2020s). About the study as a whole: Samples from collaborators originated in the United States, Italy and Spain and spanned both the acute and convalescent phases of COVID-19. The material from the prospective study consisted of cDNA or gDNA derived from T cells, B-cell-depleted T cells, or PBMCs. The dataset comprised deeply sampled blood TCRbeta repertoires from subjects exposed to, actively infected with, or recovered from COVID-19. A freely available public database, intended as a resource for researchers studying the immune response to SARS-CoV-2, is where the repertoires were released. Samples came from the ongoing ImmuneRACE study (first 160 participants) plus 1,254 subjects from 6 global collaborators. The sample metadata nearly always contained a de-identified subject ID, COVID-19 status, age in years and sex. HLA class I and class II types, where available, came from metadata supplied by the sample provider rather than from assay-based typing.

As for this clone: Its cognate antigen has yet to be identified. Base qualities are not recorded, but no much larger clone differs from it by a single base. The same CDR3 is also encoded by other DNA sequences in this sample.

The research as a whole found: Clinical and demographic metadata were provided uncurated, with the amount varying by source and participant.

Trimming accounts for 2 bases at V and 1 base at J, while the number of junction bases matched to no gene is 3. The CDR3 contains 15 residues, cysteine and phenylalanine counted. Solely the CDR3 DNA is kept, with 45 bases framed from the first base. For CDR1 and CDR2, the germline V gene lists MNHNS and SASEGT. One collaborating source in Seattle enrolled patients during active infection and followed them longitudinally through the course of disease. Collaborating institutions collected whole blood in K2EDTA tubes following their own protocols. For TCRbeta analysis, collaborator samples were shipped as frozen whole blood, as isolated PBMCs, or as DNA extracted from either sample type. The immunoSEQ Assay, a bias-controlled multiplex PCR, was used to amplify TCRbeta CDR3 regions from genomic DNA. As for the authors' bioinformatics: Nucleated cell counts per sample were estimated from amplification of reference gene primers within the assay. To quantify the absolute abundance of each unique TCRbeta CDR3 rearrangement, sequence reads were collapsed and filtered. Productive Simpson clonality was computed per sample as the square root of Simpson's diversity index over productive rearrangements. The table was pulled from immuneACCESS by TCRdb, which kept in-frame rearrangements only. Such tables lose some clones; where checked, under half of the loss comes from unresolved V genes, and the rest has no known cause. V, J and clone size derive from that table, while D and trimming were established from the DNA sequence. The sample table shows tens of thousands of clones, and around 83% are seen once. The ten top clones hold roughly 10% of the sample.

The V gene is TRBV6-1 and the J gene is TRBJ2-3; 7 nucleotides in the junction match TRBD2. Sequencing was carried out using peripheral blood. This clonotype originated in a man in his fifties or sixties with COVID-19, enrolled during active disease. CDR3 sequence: CASSERLAGTDTQYF. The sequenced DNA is TGTGCCAGCAGTGAAAGACTAGCCGGCACAGATACGCAGTATTTT.